This passage covers 14 T cell receptor beta chains from one sample sequenced in a study of CD8 T cells in ankylosing spondylitis. MiXCR was run by TCRdb on the 5' RACE reads, yielding one entry per CDR3 protein. The table shows 150,000 or so distinct CDR3 sequences, with around 19% occurring only once. Sequencing was performed on blood, either unsorted or a sorted T cell fraction (not recorded which). All receptors come from a male donor with ankylosing spondylitis or in good health (not recorded which).

There are many counts of this clonotype. The V gene is TRBV9, the J gene TRBJ2-1, with 8 bases lining up with TRBD2. The ends lost 0 bases at V and 7 bases at J; junction bases unmatched: 6. The CDR3 runs to 15 residues. Germline V gene lookup returns CDR1 SGDLS and CDR2 YYNGEE. CDR3 sequence (DNA): TGTGCCAGCAGCGTAGCGGGAGGGCCGGTTAATGAGCAGTTCTTC. It encodes CASSVAGGPVNEQFF.

This clonotype came up many times. The V gene is TRBV19, the J gene TRBJ2-1, with D possibly matching TRBD2 (5 bases). Germline values: CDR1 LNHDA, CDR2 SQIVND (reference sequence). The ends were cut back, 3 bases at V and 7 bases at J, with 19 bases in the middle. The CDR3 is 16 amino acids. CDR3 residues: CASSITSAGPHNEQFF. The CDR3 region has the DNA TGTGCCAGTAGTATTACTAGTGCCGGACCTCATAATGAGCAGTTCTTC.

At least ten counts were recorded for this clonotype. The chain links TRBV5-1 to TRBJ1-1; D unclear. The germline V gene has CDR1 SGHRS and CDR2 YFSETQ. This CDR3 is built from 13 residues. Between the trimmed V and J ends, which lost 0 bases and 4 bases, there was a span of 7 bases. CDR3 residues: CASSLGGVTEAFF. The CDR3 DNA sequence: TGCGCCAGCAGCTTGGGGGGTGTCACTGAAGCTTTCTTT.

This sequence joins TRBV10-3 and TRBJ1-1; perhaps TRBD1 as D (6 bases). Trimming took off 1 base at V and 1 base at J, with 10 bases between the two ends. In germline, CDR1 is ENHRY, CDR2 SYGVKD. The CDR3 has 15 amino acids. The CDR3 region has the DNA TGTGCCATCAGTGAGTGGGGGGGCGCGAACACTGAAGCTTTCTTT. Translated: CAISEWGGANTEAFF.

This clonotype was observed a few times. V is TRBV6-6 and J is TRBJ1-2; D is uncertain. Trimming shortened V by 8 bases and J by 3 bases, and 25 bases separated the two germline ends. Germline CDR1 and CDR2: MNHNY and SVGAGI (reference sequence). This CDR3 is 17 amino acids long. CDR3 in DNA: TGTGCCAGCCATGCGGCCCTGCGTGACGGACTTCACTATGGCTACACCTTC. Protein sequence: CASHAALRDGLHYGYTF.

The chain combines TRBV18 with TRBJ2-1; D is uncertain. Germline V gene data show CDR1 as KGHSH and CDR2 as LQKENI. This CDR3 region has 12 residues. The V end was cut by 6 bases, the J end by 9 bases, with 12 bases between. CDR3 nucleotide sequence: TGTGCCAGCTCGATCATTCTCGGTGAGCAGTTCTTC. This sequence encodes CASSIILGEQFF. The full variable domain, in which reference TRBV18 and TRBJ2-1 provide the parts outside the CDR3, is NAGVMQNPRHLVRRRGQEARLRCSPMKGHSHVYWYRQLPEEGLKFMVYLQKENIIDESGMPKERFSAEFPKEGPSILRIQQVVRGDSAAYFCASSIILGEQFFGPGTRLTVL.

This clonotype was counted at least ten times. This chain connects TRBV20-1 to TRBJ2-1, with a possible D match to TRBD2 (6 bases). The germline CDR1 and CDR2 sequences are DFQATT and SNEGSKA (reference sequence). The CDR3 is made up of 13 amino acids. Trimming removed 5 bases from V and 7 bases from J, with 15 bases in between. The CDR3 nucleotides are TGCAGTGCTTCTTCCGATGGGAGGAATGAGCAGTTCTTC. Amino acids: CSASSDGRNEQFF.

This clonotype was detected only a few times. V is TRBV10-3 and J is TRBJ2-5, with 9 bases matching TRBD1. The CDR3 spans 13 residues. The germline gives CDR1 ENHRY, CDR2 SYGVKD. J was trimmed by 9 bases and V by 8 bases; bases with no gene match: 10. CDR3 sequence (DNA): TGTGCCATCCGGACTGATGGGGACAGGGCCCAGTACTTC. It specifies CAIRTDGDRAQYF.

This clonotype has a count of ten or more. The V call is TRBV3-1, the J call TRBJ2-1; D ambiguous. The CDR3 is made up of 12 amino acids. The germline CDR1 and CDR2 sequences are LGHDT and YNNKEL (reference sequence). Trimming removed 8 bases at V and 4 bases at J, with 9 bases between. The CDR3 here is CASRAPYNEQFF. The CDR3 bases are TGTGCCAGCCGCGCTCCGTACAATGAGCAGTTCTTC.

The table lists this clonotype with a few counts. The V call is TRBV5-4, the J call TRBJ1-1, with 10 bases fitting TRBD1. V was pared by 3 bases and J by 4 bases, with 6 bases of the junction left unmatched. This CDR3 is built from 15 residues. CDR1 is SGHNT, CDR2 YYREEE, per germline (reference sequence). In DNA, the CDR3 is TGTGCCAGCAGCTCGACAGGGGGCGCGGGCACTGAAGCTTTCTTT. Its translation: CASSSTGGAGTEAFF.

About this clonotype: This may be a read error: a much more frequent sequence differs by one nucleotide. The chain has TRBV5-1 and TRBJ2-5; 7 nucleotides line up with TRBD1. This CDR3 spans 15 amino acids. CDR1 is SGHRS, CDR2 YFSETQ, per germline. V shed 4 bases, J shed 8 bases, and the junction held 14 bases outside the gene matches. This CDR3 reads CASSPAPDRPETQYF. CDR3 DNA: TGCGCCAGCAGCCCCGCACCGGACAGGCCCGAAACCCAGTACTTC.

This clonotype showed up just a few times. The chain couples TRBV15 to TRBJ2-7, with 10 positions matching TRBD1. Trimming at V came to 4 bases and at J to 4 bases, leaving 4 bases not matched to a gene. CDR1 and CDR2 from the germline V gene are LNHNV and YYDKDF (reference sequence). This CDR3 region has 14 residues. For the CDR3, the DNA is TGTGCCACCAGCACACGGACAGGGGGGTACGAGCAGTACTTC. This translates into CATSTRTGGYEQYF.

V is TRBV29-1 and J is TRBJ2-3; no definite D call. Germline V lookup: CDR1 SQVTM, CDR2 ANQGSEA. Trimming left V 4 bases short and J 4 bases short, with 12 bases between. This CDR3 has 13 amino acids. CDR3 in amino acids: CSVGGGAADTQYF. The CDR3 nucleotides read TGCAGCGTTGGGGGTGGTGCCGCAGATACGCAGTATTTT.

In this sample, this clonotype turned up many times. The chain recombines TRBV24-1 with TRBJ2-1; 9 bases are a match to TRBD1. V was clipped by 5 bases and J by 6 bases; unmatched bases: 10. The CDR3 has 16 amino acids. Germline CDR1 KGHDR, CDR2 SFDVKD. CDR3 in DNA: TGTGCCACCAGTGCCAAACAGGGGGCGCGTGGCAATGAGCAGTTCTTC. Protein product: CATSAKQGARGNEQFF.